The rows below give T cell receptor beta chains drawn from one sample of a study of blood T cell repertoires in COVID-19. Produced via immunoSEQ multiplex PCR; TCRdb's table is partial and in-frame only. This sample carries some 200,000 clones, around 80% of them seen once, and the ten largest clones take about 14%. Source material: peripheral blood. The origin of the receptors is a woman in her 70s with COVID-19, enrolled during active disease. Both conserved end residues are part of each CDR3. A D gene is named only where the DNA matches it firmly. Only part of the rows carry a size: once, few, many, or a class if the clone is expanded.

j_call | clone_size | v_call | d_call | cdr3_nt | cdr3_aa
TRBJ2-2 | - | TRBV19 | TRBD1 | TGTGCCAGCCGGGACAGGGCAAACACCGGGGAGCTGTTTTTT | CASRDRANTGELFF
TRBJ2-1 | - | TRBV15 | - | TGTGCCACCAGCAGAGATATGGCGGGAAACAATGAGCAGTTCTTC | CATSRDMAGNNEQFF
TRBJ1-6 | - | TRBV25-1 | TRBD1 | TGTGCCAGCAGGGACAGGGTTAATTCACCCCTCCACTTT | CASRDRVNSPLHF
TRBJ2-3 | few | TRBV24-1 | - | TGTGCCACCAGTGATCCCGGTTTCAGCGGTGCTAGCACAGATACGCAGTATTTT | CATSDPGFSGASTDTQYF
TRBJ1-5 | few | TRBV4-1 | - | TGCGCCAGCAGCCAAGAATTAGGCCAGGGTGGTAACAATCAGCCCCAGCATTTT | CASSQELGQGGNNQPQHF
TRBJ2-1 | - | TRBV6-1 | - | TGTGCCAGCAGTGCCATGCAGGGCGGACCGAGCTCCTACAATGAGCAGTTCTTC | CASSAMQGGPSSYNEQFF
TRBJ2-1 | - | TRBV9 | - | TGTGCCAGCAGCGTCGTATTCGGGTCTAGCCCCTACAATGAGCAGTTCTTC | CASSVVFGSSPYNEQFF
TRBJ2-3 | - | TRBV4-2 | TRBD2 | TGTGCCAGCAGCCAAGACCCTAGCGGAACCCTGGGGGGCACAGATACGCAGTATTTT | CASSQDPSGTLGGTDTQYF
TRBJ2-5 | - | TRBV5-1 | TRBD1 | TGCGCCAGCAACAGGGACAGGGAGGTGACCCAGTACTTC | CASNRDREVTQYF
TRBJ2-7 | - | TRBV4-1 | - | TGCGCCAGCAGCCCCACCCCCGGGTCCTACGAGCAGTACTTC | CASSPTPGSYEQYF
TRBJ1-2 | - | TRBV12-3/TRBV12-4 | - | TGTGCCAGCAGTATTCGGGGGGGCTATGGCTACACCTTC | CASSIRGGYGYTF
TRBJ1-3 | few | TRBV27 | - | TGTGCCAGCAGTTCGGGGTGGACTGGAAACACCATATATTTT | CASSSGWTGNTIYF
TRBJ2-1 | - | TRBV9 | - | TGTGCCAGCAGTGGGAGCAATGAGCAGTTCTTC | CASSGSNEQFF
TRBJ2-3 | - | TRBV6-1 | - | TGTGCCAGCAGTGAACGTGTCCCAGGCGGGTCAGATACGCAGTATTTT | CASSERVPGGSDTQYF
TRBJ1-3 | - | TRBV19 | - | TGTGCCAGTAGTATTCCCACCGGAGACACCATATATTTT | CASSIPTGDTIYF
TRBJ2-5 | - | TRBV5-5 | TRBD2 | TGTGCCAGCAGCTTGCTAGCGGGGGGTAGCGGAGAGACCCAGTACTTC | CASSLLAGGSGETQYF
TRBJ1-1 | - | TRBV30 | - | TGTGCCTGGAGACAAAGGAGGGTGGGAAACACTGAAGCTTTCTTT | CAWRQRRVGNTEAFF
TRBJ1-2 | once | TRBV6-1 | - | TGTGCCAGCAGTGAAGCAGGGGAGGTTAGAGGCTACACCTTC | CASSEAGEVRGYTF
TRBJ2-3 | - | TRBV28 | - | TGTGCCAGCAGTCTCGGGGGAGTGATCACAGATACGCAGTATTTT | CASSLGGVITDTQYF
TRBJ1-6 | - | TRBV9 | - | TGTGCCAGCAGCGTAGCACCAGCAGGGAATTCACCCCTCCACTTT | CASSVAPAGNSPLHF
TRBJ1-1 | - | TRBV28 | TRBD1 | TGTGCCAGCATAGTTCTCGGGACAGGGAAAAGGACTGAAGCTTTCTTT | CASIVLGTGKRTEAFF
TRBJ1-2 | few | TRBV28 | TRBD1 | TGTGCCAGCAGCAGTGTCGGGACAGGGAATGACTATGGCTACACCTTC | CASSSVGTGNDYGYTF
TRBJ1-2 | - | TRBV12-3/TRBV12-4 | - | TGTGCCAGCAGTTTAATGCAGGGGATTGGCTACACCTTC | CASSLMQGIGYTF
TRBJ1-1 | - | TRBV30 | TRBD1 | TGTGCCTGCGGGACAGGGTGGTTGAACACTGAAGCTTTCTTT | CACGTGWLNTEAFF
TRBJ1-5 | - | TRBV28 | - | TGTGCCAGCACCCCTTGGCATGTTTTGAGCAATCAGCCCCAGCATTTT | CASTPWHVLSNQPQHF
TRBJ2-2 | - | TRBV5-6 | - | TGTGCCAGCAGCTTGGAAAGCGGGTACACCGGGGAGCTGTTTTTT | CASSLESGYTGELFF
TRBJ1-3 | - | TRBV11-2 | TRBD1 | TGTGCCAGCAGCTCCACAGGGGACTCTGGAAACACCATATATTTT | CASSSTGDSGNTIYF
TRBJ2-3 | - | TRBV11-3 | TRBD1 | TGTGCCAGCAGCCAACAACTCACAGGGGGCAAGGGAGATACGCAGTATTTT | CASSQQLTGGKGDTQYF
TRBJ1-3 | - | TRBV18 | TRBD1 | TGTGCCAGCGCCGGACAGGGTGGAAACACCATATATTTT | CASAGQGGNTIYF